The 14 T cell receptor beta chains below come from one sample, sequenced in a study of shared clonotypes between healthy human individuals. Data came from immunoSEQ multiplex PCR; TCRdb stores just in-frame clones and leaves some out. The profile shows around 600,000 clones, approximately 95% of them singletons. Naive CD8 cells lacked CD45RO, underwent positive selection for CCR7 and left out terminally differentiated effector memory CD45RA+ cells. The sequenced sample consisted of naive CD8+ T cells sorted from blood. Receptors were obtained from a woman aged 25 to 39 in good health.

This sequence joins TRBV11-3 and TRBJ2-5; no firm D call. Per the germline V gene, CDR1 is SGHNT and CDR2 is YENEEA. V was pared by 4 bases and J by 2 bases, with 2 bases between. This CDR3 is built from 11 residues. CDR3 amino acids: CASSYQETQYF. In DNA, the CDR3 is TGTGCCAGCAGCTATCAAGAGACCCAGTACTTC.

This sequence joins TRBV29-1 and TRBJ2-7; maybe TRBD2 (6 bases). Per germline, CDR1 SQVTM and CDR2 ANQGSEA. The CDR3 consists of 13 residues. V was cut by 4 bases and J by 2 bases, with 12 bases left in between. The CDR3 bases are TGCAGCGTTGCTGGCGGGAAAGCCTACGAGCAGTACTTC. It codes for CSVAGGKAYEQYF.

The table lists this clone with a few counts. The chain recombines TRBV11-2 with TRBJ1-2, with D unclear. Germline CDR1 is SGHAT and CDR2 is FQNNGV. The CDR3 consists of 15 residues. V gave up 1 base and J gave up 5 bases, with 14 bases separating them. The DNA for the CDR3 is TGTGCCAGCAGCTTAGGGCCAGAAGGATTATATGGCTACACCTTC. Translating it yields CASSLGPEGLYGYTF.

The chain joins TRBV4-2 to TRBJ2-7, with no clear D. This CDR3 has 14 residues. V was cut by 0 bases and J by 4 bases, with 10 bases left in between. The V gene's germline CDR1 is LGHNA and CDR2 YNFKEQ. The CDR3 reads CASSQDWASYEQYF. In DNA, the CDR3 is TGTGCCAGCAGCCAAGACTGGGCAAGTTACGAGCAGTACTTC.

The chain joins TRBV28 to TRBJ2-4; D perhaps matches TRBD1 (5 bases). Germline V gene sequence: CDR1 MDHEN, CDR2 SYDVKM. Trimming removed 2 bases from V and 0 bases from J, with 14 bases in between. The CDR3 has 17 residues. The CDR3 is CASSLRARVLAKNIQYF. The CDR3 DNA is TGTGCCAGCAGTTTAAGGGCCAGGGTGCTAGCCAAAAACATTCAGTACTTC.

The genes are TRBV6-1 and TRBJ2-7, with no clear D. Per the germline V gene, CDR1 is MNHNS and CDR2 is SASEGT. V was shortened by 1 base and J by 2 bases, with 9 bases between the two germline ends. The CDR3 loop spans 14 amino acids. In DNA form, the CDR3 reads TGTGCCAGCAGTGAAGGTCATTTTCCCTACGAGCAGTACTTC. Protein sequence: CASSEGHFPYEQYF.

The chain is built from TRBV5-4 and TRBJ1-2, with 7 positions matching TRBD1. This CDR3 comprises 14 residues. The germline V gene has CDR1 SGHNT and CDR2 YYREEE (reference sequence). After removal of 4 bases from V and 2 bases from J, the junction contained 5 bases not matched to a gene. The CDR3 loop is CASSTEGANYGYTF. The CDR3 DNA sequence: TGTGCCAGCAGCACGGAGGGGGCGAACTATGGCTACACCTTC.

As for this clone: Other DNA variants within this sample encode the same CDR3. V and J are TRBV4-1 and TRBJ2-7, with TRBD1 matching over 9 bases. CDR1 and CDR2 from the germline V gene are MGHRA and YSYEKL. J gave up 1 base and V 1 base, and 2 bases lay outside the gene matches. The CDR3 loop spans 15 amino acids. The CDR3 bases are TGCGCCAGCAGCCAAGGAGGGACAGGGTCCTACGAGCAGTACTTC. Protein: CASSQGGTGSYEQYF.

The DNA of the CDR3 is TGTGCCTGGAGTGTAGACTACGAGCAGTACTTC. Its translation is CAWSVDYEQYF. This chain links TRBV30 with TRBJ2-7; D gene ambiguous. The CDR3 consists of 11 residues. V shed 0 bases and J shed 3 bases, with 3 bases lying between them. Germline loops: CDR1 GTSNPN, CDR2 SVGIG (reference sequence).

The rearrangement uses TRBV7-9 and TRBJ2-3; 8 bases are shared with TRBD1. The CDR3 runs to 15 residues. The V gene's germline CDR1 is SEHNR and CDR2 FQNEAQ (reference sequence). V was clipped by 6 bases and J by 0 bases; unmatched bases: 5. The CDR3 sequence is CASSRTGISTDTQYF. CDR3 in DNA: TGTGCCAGCAGTCGGACAGGGATCAGCACAGATACGCAGTATTTT.

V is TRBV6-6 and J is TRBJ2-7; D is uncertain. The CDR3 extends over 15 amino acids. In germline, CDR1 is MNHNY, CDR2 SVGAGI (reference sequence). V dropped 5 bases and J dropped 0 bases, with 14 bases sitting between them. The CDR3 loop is CASSNTPPISYEQYF. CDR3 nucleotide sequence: TGTGCCAGCAGTAATACACCGCCAATCTCCTACGAGCAGTACTTC.

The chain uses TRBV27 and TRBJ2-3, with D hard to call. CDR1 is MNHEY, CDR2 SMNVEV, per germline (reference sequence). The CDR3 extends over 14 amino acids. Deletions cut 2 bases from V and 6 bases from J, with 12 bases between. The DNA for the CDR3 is TGTGCCAGCAGTTTACAACCCCCTGGGGATACGCAGTATTTT. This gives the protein CASSLQPPGDTQYF.

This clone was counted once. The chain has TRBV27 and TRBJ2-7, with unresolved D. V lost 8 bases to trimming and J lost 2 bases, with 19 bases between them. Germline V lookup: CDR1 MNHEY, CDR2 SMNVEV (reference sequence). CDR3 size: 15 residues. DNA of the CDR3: TGTGCCAGCGCGTTTGTTGCCGGCAGCGCCTACGAGCAGTACTTC. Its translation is CASAFVAGSAYEQYF.

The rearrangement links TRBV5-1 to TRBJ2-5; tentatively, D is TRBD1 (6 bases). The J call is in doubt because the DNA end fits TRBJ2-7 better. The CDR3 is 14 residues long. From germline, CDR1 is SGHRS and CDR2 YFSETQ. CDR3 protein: CASSFRGQGNEQYF. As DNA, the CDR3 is TGCGCCAGCAGCTTCAGGGGTCAGGGGAACGAGCAGTACTTC.